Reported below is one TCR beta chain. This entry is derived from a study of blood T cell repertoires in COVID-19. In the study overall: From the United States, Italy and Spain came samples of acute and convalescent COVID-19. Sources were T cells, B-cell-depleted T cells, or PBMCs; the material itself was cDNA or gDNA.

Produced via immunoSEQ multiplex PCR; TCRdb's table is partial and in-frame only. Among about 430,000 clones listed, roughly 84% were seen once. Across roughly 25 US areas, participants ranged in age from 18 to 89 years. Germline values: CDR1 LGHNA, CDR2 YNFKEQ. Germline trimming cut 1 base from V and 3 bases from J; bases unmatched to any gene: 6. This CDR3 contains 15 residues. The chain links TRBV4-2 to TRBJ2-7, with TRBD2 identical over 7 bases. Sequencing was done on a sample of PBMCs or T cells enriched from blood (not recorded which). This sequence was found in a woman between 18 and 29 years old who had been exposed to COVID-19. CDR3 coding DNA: TGTGCCAGCAGCCAAGGGCCGAGCGGGATCTACGAGCAGTACTTC. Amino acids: CASSQGPSGIYEQYF.